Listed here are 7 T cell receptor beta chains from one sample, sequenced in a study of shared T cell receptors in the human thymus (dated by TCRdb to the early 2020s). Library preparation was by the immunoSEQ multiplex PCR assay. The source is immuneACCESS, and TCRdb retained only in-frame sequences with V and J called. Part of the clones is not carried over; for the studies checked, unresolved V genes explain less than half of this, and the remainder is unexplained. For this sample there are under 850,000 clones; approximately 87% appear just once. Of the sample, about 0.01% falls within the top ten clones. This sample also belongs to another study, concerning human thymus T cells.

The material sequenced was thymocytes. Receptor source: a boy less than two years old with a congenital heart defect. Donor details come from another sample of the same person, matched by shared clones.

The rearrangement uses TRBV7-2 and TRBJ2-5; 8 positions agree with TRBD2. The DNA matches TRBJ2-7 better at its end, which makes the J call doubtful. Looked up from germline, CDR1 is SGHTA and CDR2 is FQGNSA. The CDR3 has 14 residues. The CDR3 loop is CASSQTSAYYEQYF. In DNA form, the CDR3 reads TGTGCCAGCAGCCAGACTAGCGCGTACTACGAGCAGTACTTC.

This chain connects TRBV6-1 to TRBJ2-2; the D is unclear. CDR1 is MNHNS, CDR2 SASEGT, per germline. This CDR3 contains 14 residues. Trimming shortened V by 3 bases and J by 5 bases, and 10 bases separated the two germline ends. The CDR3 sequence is CASSDWAPTGELFF. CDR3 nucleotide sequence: TGTGCCAGCAGTGATTGGGCGCCGACCGGGGAGCTGTTTTTT.

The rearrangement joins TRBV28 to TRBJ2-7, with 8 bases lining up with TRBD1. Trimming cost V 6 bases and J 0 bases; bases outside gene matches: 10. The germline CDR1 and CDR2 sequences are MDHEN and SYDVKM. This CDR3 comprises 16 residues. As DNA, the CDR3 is TGTGCCAGCAGGAATCCTGGACAGGGCATCTCCTACGAGCAGTACTTC. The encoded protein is CASRNPGQGISYEQYF.

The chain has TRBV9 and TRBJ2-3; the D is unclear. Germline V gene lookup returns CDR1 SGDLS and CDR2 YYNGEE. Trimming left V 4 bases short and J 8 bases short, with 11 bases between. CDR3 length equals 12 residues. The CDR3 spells CASSTPRGTQYF. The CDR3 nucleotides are TGTGCCAGCAGCACCCCCAGAGGTACGCAGTATTTT.

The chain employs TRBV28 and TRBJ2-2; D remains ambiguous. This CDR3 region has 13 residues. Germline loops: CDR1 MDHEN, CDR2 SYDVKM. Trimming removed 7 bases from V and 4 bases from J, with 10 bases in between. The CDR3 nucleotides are TGTGCCAGCACATTTAGCCCCACCGGGGAGCTGTTTTTT. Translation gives CASTFSPTGELFF.

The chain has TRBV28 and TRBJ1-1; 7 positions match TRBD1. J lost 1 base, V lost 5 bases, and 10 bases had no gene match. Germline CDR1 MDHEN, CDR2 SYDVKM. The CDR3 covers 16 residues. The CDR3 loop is CASSPLPGQSNTEAFF. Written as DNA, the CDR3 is TGTGCCAGCAGTCCACTTCCGGGACAGTCGAACACTGAAGCTTTCTTT.

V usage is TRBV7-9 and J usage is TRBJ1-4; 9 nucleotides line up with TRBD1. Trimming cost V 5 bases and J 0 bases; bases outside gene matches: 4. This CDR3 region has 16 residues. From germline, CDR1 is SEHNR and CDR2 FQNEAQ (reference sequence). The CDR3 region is CASSRGTGSTNEKLFF. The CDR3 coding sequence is TGTGCCAGCAGCCGCGGGACAGGGTCAACTAATGAAAAACTGTTTTTT. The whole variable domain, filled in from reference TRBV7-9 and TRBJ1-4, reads DTGVSQNPRHKITKRGQNVTFRCDPISEHNRLYWYRQTLGQGPEFLTYFQNEAQLEKSRLLSDRFSAERPKGSFSTLEIQRTEQGDSAMYLCASSRGTGSTNEKLFFGSGTQLSVL.